Below, one TCR beta chain is given with its context. This specimen comes from a study of monozygotic twins with inflammatory bowel disease. TCR libraries were prepared from around 3,500 ng total RNA each. TCRalpha and TCRbeta cDNA went through two nested PCRs of approximately 17 and 9 cycles. TCRdb re-called the 5' RACE reads, yielding one record per CDR3 amino acid sequence without DNA. The record lists approximately 400,000 distinct CDR3 sequences, of which the ten most abundant hold just over 2.5%. Blood samples of 2 to 3 ml were drawn from every donor. The sequenced sample consisted of blood. This receptor was obtained from a human donor with ulcerative colitis or Crohn's disease, or a healthy co-twin of an affected twin (not recorded which).

This chain's CDR3 is CSALSGFSLGGYTF. This chain links TRBV29-1 with TRBJ1-2. The CDR3 runs to 14 residues. Per the germline V gene, CDR1 is SQVTM and CDR2 is ANQGSEA. Full variable domain (remainder filled in from reference TRBV29-1 and TRBJ1-2): SAVISQKPSRDICQRGTSLTIQCQVDSQVTMMFWYRQQPGQSLTLIATANQGSEATYESGFVIDKFPISRPNLTFSTLTVSNMSPEDSSIYLCSALSGFSLGGYTFGSGTRLTVV.